The 3 T cell receptor beta chains given below trace back to one sample, sequenced in a study of T cell responses to AZD1222 COVID-19 vaccine. Assay: immunoSEQ multiplex PCR; the TCRdb copy retains only in-frame clones and omits some. The data show about 69,000 clones, 86% seen once. Sequenced here: peripheral blood, sampled on day 0 of AZD1222 vaccination. These receptors all stem from an adult in good health.

The J gene is TRBJ2-3, the V gene TRBV12-3 or TRBV12-4; D remains unclear. The CDR3 totals 13 residues. The germline V and J ends were trimmed by 3 bases and 3 bases, with 7 bases remaining between them. CDR3 sequence: CASSLRITDTQYF. CDR3 nucleotides: TGTGCCAGCAGTTTGAGAATAACAGATACGCAGTATTTT.

V and J are TRBV5-6 and TRBJ2-3; D is undetermined. This CDR3 is built from 12 residues. Germline CDR1 reads SGHDT; CDR2 reads YYEEEE. The germline V and J ends were trimmed by 5 bases and 1 base, with 5 bases remaining between them. DNA for the CDR3: TGTGCCAGCAGTAAGGGCACAGATACGCAGTATTTT. This encodes CASSKGTDTQYF.

The chain is built from TRBV10-3 and TRBJ1-5; D remains ambiguous. CDR3 size: 15 residues. V dropped 0 bases and J dropped 1 base, with 7 bases sitting between them. The germline V gene has CDR1 ENHRY and CDR2 SYGVKD. Here the CDR3 reads CAISESVGSNQPQHF. CDR3 nucleotides: TGTGCCATCAGTGAGTCCGTCGGGAGCAATCAGCCCCAGCATTTT.